The text below deals with one TCR beta chain. These data come from a study of blood T cell repertoires in COVID-19. Across the study: Samples representing acute and convalescent COVID-19 were sourced from the United States, Italy and Spain. Sample material is recorded as cDNA or gDNA derived from T cells, B-cell-depleted T cells, or PBMCs.

The V end lost 0 bases, the J end lost 3 bases, and 6 bases lay between the germline ends. The CDR3 runs 14 residues. Germline V gene lookup returns CDR1 ENHRY and CDR2 SYGVKD. In the original workflow: From reference gene primer amplification, estimates of nucleated cell counts were derived. The table came from immunoSEQ multiplex PCR; TCRdb's copy has only in-frame clones and leaves some out. That table gives V, J and clone size, and the DNA gave D and trimming. The repertoire holds 150,000 to 200,000 clones, with 80% to 90% as singletons. The sequencing input was peripheral blood. This chain connects TRBV10-3 to TRBJ1-3, with D unresolved. The receptor's source is a man aged 18 to 30 who had recovered from COVID-19. The CDR3, as DNA: TGTGCCATCAGTGAGTCCGGGGTTGGAAACACCATATATTTT. This encodes CAISESGVGNTIYF.